One sample yielded the 20 T cell receptor beta chains listed below, sequenced in a study of cytomegalovirus exposure and HLA in healthy donors. A multiplex PCR was run with 60 Vbeta primers and 13 Jbeta primers. TCRdb's table, derived via immunoSEQ multiplex PCR, lists solely in-frame clones and lacks some. The sample's table shows 100,000 to 150,000 clones. Source material: PBMCs. Every receptor here comes from a man aged 25 to 45 in good health and CMV-seronegative.

The chain has TRBV5-1 and TRBJ2-3, with D possibly TRBD1 on 5 matching bases. V lost 0 bases and J lost 2, with 7 bases in between. CDR3 length equals 14 residues. CDR1 and CDR2 (germline): SGHRS, YFSETQ. In DNA form, the CDR3 reads TGCGCCAGCAGCTTGGGACAGCTCACAGATACGCAGTATTTT. It is translated as CASSLGQLTDTQYF.

This rearrangement joins TRBV27 to TRBJ2-5; 13 bases are a match to TRBD2. J lost 5 bases, V lost 4 bases, and 16 bases had no gene match. The CDR3 is 19 amino acids. The V gene's germline CDR1 is MNHEY and CDR2 SMNVEV (reference sequence). CDR3 sequence (DNA): TGTGCCAGCAGTTCAAGGCCTCCGAGGACTAGCGGGAGTAGGGAGACCCAGTACTTC. Its translation: CASSSRPPRTSGSRETQYF.

J is TRBJ2-7 and V is TRBV2; D perhaps matches TRBD2 (6 bases). V was pared by 11 bases and J by 5 bases, with 22 bases between. Looked up from germline, CDR1 is SNHLY and CDR2 is FYNNEI. This CDR3 is built from 14 residues. CDR3 protein: CALTEGASPDEQYF. DNA for the CDR3: TGTGCCCTCACGGAGGGAGCCTCTCCGGACGAGCAGTACTTC.

J is TRBJ2-5 and V is TRBV27; D is perhaps TRBD1 (5 bases). This CDR3 contains 15 residues. Trimming removed 3 bases from V and 1 base from J, with 12 bases in between. Germline-derived CDR1 and CDR2 are MNHEY and SMNVEV (reference sequence). The DNA for the CDR3 is TGTGCCAGCAGTTTGACAGCCATAAGCCAAGAGACCCAGTACTTC. Translation: CASSLTAISQETQYF.

The chain joins TRBV9 to TRBJ2-6; 10 nucleotides align to TRBD1. The V and J ends lost 4 bases and 3 bases, in that order; junction bases with no gene match: 13. This CDR3 is built from 19 residues. The germline V gene encodes CDR1 SGDLS and CDR2 YYNGEE. The CDR3, as DNA: TGTGCCAGCAGCACCTCCAAGGACAGGGGGTCGGGTGGGGCCAACGTCCTGACTTTC. Translating it yields CASSTSKDRGSGGANVLTF.

CDR3 amino acids: CASWSYNYGYTF. CDR3 DNA: TGTGCCAGCTGGAGCTATAACTATGGCTACACCTTC. This chain uses TRBV27 with TRBJ1-2; D gene ambiguous. There are 12 residues in the CDR3. V dropped 8 bases and J dropped 1 base, with 8 bases sitting between them. The germline CDR1 and CDR2 sequences are MNHEY and SMNVEV (reference sequence).

J is TRBJ2-5 and V is TRBV4-3; possible D gene TRBD2, 6 bases. CDR1 and CDR2 (germline): LGHNA, YSLEER. This CDR3 is 16 amino acids long. Trimming took off 3 bases at V and 9 bases at J, with 23 bases between the two ends. CDR3 sequence reads: CASSHAEWGGPAAQYF. The DNA for the CDR3 is TGCGCCAGCAGCCACGCGGAATGGGGAGGTCCGGCGGCCCAGTACTTC.

The rearrangement uses TRBV28 and TRBJ1-1; no definite D call. The V gene lost 2 bases and the J gene lost 7 bases, with 11 bases spanning the gap. Germline V CDR1 and CDR2: MDHEN, SYDVKM. There are 13 residues in the CDR3. CDR3 region: CASSLDLGDEAFF. Written as DNA, the CDR3 is TGTGCCAGCAGTTTAGACCTAGGTGATGAAGCTTTCTTT.

The rearrangement joins TRBV2 to TRBJ2-3; D remains ambiguous. The length of the CDR3 is 14 residues. CDR1 is SNHLY, CDR2 FYNNEI, per germline. V lost 0 bases to trimming and J lost 0 bases, with 4 bases between them. The CDR3 spells CASSEASSTDTQYF. The CDR3 nucleotides are TGTGCCAGCAGTGAAGCGTCTAGCACAGATACGCAGTATTTT.

This chain uses TRBV7-9 with TRBJ2-5, with 8 bases matching TRBD2. The trim removed 1 base at V and 1 base at J, leaving 2 bases unmatched. Germline CDR1 and CDR2: SEHNR and FQNEAQ (reference sequence). CDR3 length: 15 residues. The DNA of the CDR3 is TGTGCCAGCAGCTTAGTAGCGGGGAGCCAAGAGACCCAGTACTTC. This encodes CASSLVAGSQETQYF.

The chain employs TRBV19 and TRBJ1-2, with D hard to call. Germline V CDR1 and CDR2: LNHDA, SQIVND (reference sequence). This CDR3 comprises 13 residues. V was shortened by 6 bases and J by 4 bases, with 12 bases between the two germline ends. The CDR3 DNA sequence: TGTGCCAGTAGCCGGAGGCAGAGCTATGGCTACACCTTC. This translates into CASSRRQSYGYTF.

For the CDR3, the DNA is TGTGCCAGCAGTGAATCGGACAGGGAGAGAACCGGGGAGCTGTTTTTT. The encoded protein is CASSESDRERTGELFF. V usage is TRBV25-1 and J usage is TRBJ2-2, with TRBD1 matching over 8 bases. CDR3 length equals 16 residues. Germline lookup yields CDR1 MGHDK and CDR2 SYGVNS. The trim removed 1 base at V and 5 bases at J, leaving 6 bases unmatched.

The chain uses TRBV19 and TRBJ1-6; TRBD1 matches at 11 bases. Germline trimming cut 2 bases from V and 10 bases from J; bases unmatched to any gene: 4. The CDR3 sequence is 15 residues long. Germline V gives CDR1 LNHDA, CDR2 SQIVND (reference sequence). CDR3 sequence reads: CASSIKDRGRSPLHF. The CDR3 coding sequence is TGTGCCAGTAGTATAAAGGACAGGGGGCGATCACCCCTCCACTTT.

V gene TRBV4-2 combines with J gene TRBJ2-1; tentative D call: TRBD1 (5 bases). Germline CDR1 and CDR2: LGHNA and YNFKEQ. The CDR3 is 15 residues long. Between the trimmed V and J ends, which lost 4 bases and 1 base, there was a span of 11 bases. The CDR3 coding sequence is TGTGCCAGCAGCCTCGGCAGGGCTTCCTACAATGAGCAGTTCTTC. Its translation: CASSLGRASYNEQFF.

The rearrangement uses TRBV5-1 and TRBJ2-7; D might be TRBD2 (6 bases). The germline V gene has CDR1 SGHRS and CDR2 YFSETQ. This CDR3 has 14 amino acids. V was shortened by 0 bases and J by 4 bases, with 11 bases between the two germline ends. In nucleotides, the CDR3 is TGCGCCAGCAGCTTGGGCGGGACCCTTTACGAGCAGTACTTC. It is translated as CASSLGGTLYEQYF.

CDR3 sequence (DNA): TGTGCCAGCAGCTTCACCGGGACTAGCGGAGATACGCAGTATTTT. It is translated as CASSFTGTSGDTQYF. V gene TRBV7-3 combines with J gene TRBJ2-3; 11 positions agree with TRBD2. This CDR3 spans 15 amino acids. Germline assignment: CDR1 SGHTA and CDR2 FQGTGA. The V and J ends lost 3 bases and 5 bases, in that order; junction bases with no gene match: 4.

Here the CDR3 reads CASSIGQTRVNEQFF. For the CDR3, the DNA is TGTGCCAGTAGTATCGGACAAACCAGGGTGAATGAGCAGTTCTTC. The chain uses TRBV19 and TRBJ2-1, with a weak D call TRBD1 (5 bases). CDR1 is LNHDA and CDR2 is SQIVND in the germline V gene (reference sequence). Trimming left V 3 bases short and J 7 bases short, with 16 bases between. The CDR3 sequence is 15 residues long.

This chain connects TRBV7-9 to TRBJ2-5, with TRBD1 identical over 12 bases. The length of the CDR3 is 17 residues. The J segment lost 5 bases and the V segment lost 3 bases, leaving 10 bases of the junction unmatched. From germline, CDR1 is SEHNR and CDR2 FQNEAQ (reference sequence). The CDR3 DNA is TGTGCCAGCAGCTTCGGTCTCGGGACAGGGGGCGGTGAGACCCAGTACTTC. It specifies CASSFGLGTGGGETQYF.

J is TRBJ2-1 and V is TRBV11-1; TRBD2 might be the D (5 bases). The CDR3 extends over 18 amino acids. V was clipped by 0 bases and J by 0 bases, with 15 bases between them. Per germline, CDR1 SGHAT and CDR2 FQDESV (reference sequence). CDR3 DNA: TGTGCCAGCAGCTTAGCGTTAGTGGGAGCCAGCTCCTACAATGAGCAGTTCTTC. Translation gives CASSLALVGASSYNEQFF.

The chain couples TRBV5-1 to TRBJ2-7, with TRBD1 as a possible D gene (6 bases). CDR3 length: 12 residues. V lost 1 base and J lost 6, with 8 bases in between. Germline-derived CDR1 and CDR2 are SGHRS and YFSETQ. The CDR3: CASSLQGSEQYF. The CDR3 nucleotides are TGCGCCAGCAGCTTGCAGGGGTCCGAGCAGTACTTC. The full variable domain, completed using reference TRBV5-1 and TRBJ2-7, is KAGVTQTPRYLIKTRGQQVTLSCSPISGHRSVSWYQQTPGQGLQFLFEYFSETQRNKGNFPGRFSGRQFSNSRSEMNVSTLELGDSALYLCASSLQGSEQYFGPGTRLTVT.